Shown below are 30 T cell receptor beta chains from a single sample sequenced in a study of blood T cell repertoires in COVID-19. Sequenced by immunoSEQ multiplex PCR; TCRdb stores in-frame clones only, minus some. The sample contains around 190,000 clones, 80% of which appear only once. The sequencing input was peripheral blood. The receptors were sampled from an older man with active or convalescent COVID-19.

The sample holds a few counts of this clone. This sequence joins TRBV30 and TRBJ1-1; tentatively, D is TRBD1 (5 bases). Germline V lookup: CDR1 GTSNPN, CDR2 SVGIG (reference sequence). This CDR3 comprises 14 residues. V lost 4 bases to trimming and J lost 2 bases, with 14 bases between them. The chain's CDR3 is CAWTVTATNTEAFF. DNA for the CDR3: TGTGCCTGGACCGTGACAGCGACAAACACTGAAGCTTTCTTT.

The rearrangement joins TRBV4-1 to TRBJ1-2; D is undetermined. V lost 5 bases to trimming and J lost 1 base, with 5 bases between them. The CDR3 length is 12 residues. Germline V gene sequence: CDR1 MGHRA, CDR2 YSYEKL. CDR3 amino acids: CASSEGNYGYTF. The CDR3 DNA follows: TGCGCCAGCAGCGAGGGTAACTATGGCTACACCTTC.

This chain links TRBV20-1 with TRBJ2-1, with D unresolved. Trimming removed 0 bases at V and 12 bases at J, with 9 bases between. Germline CDR1 DFQATT, CDR2 SNEGSKA (reference sequence). The CDR3 extends over 11 amino acids. The CDR3 nucleotides are TGCAGTGCTAGAGAGAGCGAGACGCAGTTCTTC. It yields the protein CSARESETQFF.

The rearrangement links TRBV7-2 to TRBJ2-1; 10 bases match TRBD1. V lost 0 bases and J lost 1; bases outside the gene matches: 3. The CDR3 extends over 17 amino acids. Germline V gene lookup returns CDR1 SGHTA and CDR2 FQGNSA. CDR3 residues: CASSLAQGQGSYNEQFF. DNA of the CDR3: TGTGCCAGCAGCTTAGCGCAGGGACAGGGGTCCTACAATGAGCAGTTCTTC.

This clone appeared a few times. The genes are TRBV19 and TRBJ1-5, with TRBD1 matching 9 bases. The ends lost 4 bases at V and 5 bases at J; junction bases unmatched: 6. Germline V gene sequence: CDR1 LNHDA, CDR2 SQIVND (reference sequence). This CDR3 has 15 residues. CDR3 protein: CASSTTGTGYQPQHF. The CDR3 DNA reads TGTGCCAGTAGTACGACCGGGACAGGGTATCAGCCCCAGCATTTT. Based on the CDR3 plus reference TRBV19 and TRBJ1-5, the full variable domain is DGGITQSPKYLFRKEGQNVTLSCEQNLNHDAMYWYRQDPGQGLRLIYYSQIVNDFQKGDIAEGYSVSREKKESFPLTVTSAQKNPTAFYLCASSTTGTGYQPQHFGDGTRLSIL.

The V gene is TRBV7-3, the J gene TRBJ1-5, with no clear D. This CDR3 has 13 amino acids. The V and J ends lost 5 bases and 7 bases respectively, with 12 bases between them. CDR1 SGHTA and CDR2 FQGTGA come from the germline V gene. The CDR3 DNA follows: TGTGCCAGCAGCGCCTCACCGGGACAGCCCCAGCATTTT. As protein: CASSASPGQPQHF.

This clone appeared once. This sequence joins TRBV18 and TRBJ1-5, with a tentative D call TRBD1 (5 bases). CDR1 and CDR2 from the germline V gene are KGHSH and LQKENI. Trimming removed 3 bases at V and 0 bases at J, with 15 bases between. The CDR3 runs 17 residues. The CDR3 DNA reads TGTGCCAGCTCACCGGAGGGAGGGGCAAATAGCAATCAGCCCCAGCATTTT. Its translation: CASSPEGGANSNQPQHF.

This sequence joins TRBV6-2 or TRBV6-3 and TRBJ2-4; D gene unclear. The germline V gene encodes CDR1 MNHEY and CDR2 SVGEGT. Trimming removed 0 bases at V and 1 base at J, with 22 bases between. The CDR3 has 20 amino acids. The CDR3, as DNA: TGTGCCAGCAGTTACTCGATCGCGGATACGGTTAGCTCCGCCAAAAACATTCAGTACTTC. Its protein is CASSYSIADTVSSAKNIQYF.

The chain recombines TRBV6-1 with TRBJ1-6; D is perhaps TRBD1 (5 bases). The ends were cut back, 3 bases at V and 6 bases at J, with 6 bases in the middle. Germline CDR1 reads MNHNS; CDR2 reads SASEGT. The CDR3 runs to 13 residues. The CDR3 spells CASSDRVNSPLHF. The DNA of the CDR3 is TGTGCCAGCAGTGACAGGGTTAATTCACCCCTCCACTTT.

The chain joins TRBV19 to TRBJ1-2; D gene ambiguous. V was trimmed by 7 bases and J by 4 bases, leaving 19 bases between them. Germline-derived CDR1 and CDR2 are LNHDA and SQIVND (reference sequence). This CDR3 contains 15 residues. The CDR3 protein is CASKREGSMTYGYTF. The CDR3 DNA is TGTGCCAGTAAAAGGGAGGGTAGCATGACCTATGGCTACACCTTC. Together with reference TRBV19 and TRBJ1-2, the CDR3 gives the full variable domain: DGGITQSPKYLFRKEGQNVTLSCEQNLNHDAMYWYRQDPGQGLRLIYYSQIVNDFQKGDIAEGYSVSREKKESFPLTVTSAQKNPTAFYLCASKREGSMTYGYTFGSGTRLTVV.

V is TRBV10-3 and J is TRBJ1-1; perhaps TRBD1 as D (6 bases). Trimming cost V 11 bases and J 7 bases, with 17 bases left between them. This CDR3 contains 12 residues. From germline, CDR1 is ENHRY and CDR2 SYGVKD. The CDR3 DNA reads TGTGCCTCAAGGCGGGGGGCCGGTGAAGCTTTCTTT. Residues: CASRRGAGEAFF.

V and J are TRBV30 and TRBJ2-7; D not certain. The CDR3 loop spans 13 amino acids. From germline, CDR1 is GTSNPN and CDR2 SVGIG (reference sequence). The V gene lost 1 base and the J gene lost 1 base, with 8 bases spanning the gap. In DNA, the CDR3 is TGTGCCTGGAGTGGTGAGGATTCCTACGAGCAGTACTTC. This codes for CAWSGEDSYEQYF.

This clone appeared once. The V gene is TRBV7-6, the J gene TRBJ2-5, with 8 bases identical to TRBD1. This CDR3 region has 17 residues. V lost 0 bases and J lost 4; bases outside the gene matches: 10. The V gene's germline CDR1 is SGHVS and CDR2 FNYEAQ. DNA of the CDR3: TGTGCCAGCAGCTTAGCGGCTGTTCGACAGGGGATAGAGACCCAGTACTTC. It is translated as CASSLAAVRQGIETQYF.

V is TRBV2 and J is TRBJ2-7, with D perhaps TRBD1 (7 bases). V lost 4 bases and J lost 3, with 19 bases in between. CDR1 is SNHLY and CDR2 is FYNNEI in the germline V gene. The CDR3 loop spans 16 amino acids. The CDR3 bases are TGTGCCAGCAGTGTCGGGAGCGACAGGGCCGACTACGAGCAGTACTTC. Its translation: CASSVGSDRADYEQYF.

This clone was seen just once. The chain recombines TRBV21-1 with TRBJ1-5. TRBV21-1 is a pseudogene segment. CDR3 length: 16 residues. The CDR3 here is CASSKGRSPHNQPQHF. In DNA, the CDR3 is TGTGCCAGCAGCAAAGGGAGGTCCCCCCACAATCAGCCCCAGCATTTT.

On this clone itself: At the DNA level, this CDR3 is encoded by other sequences in the same sample as well. The chain couples TRBV19 to TRBJ1-2, with D perhaps TRBD1 (5 bases). CDR1 LNHDA and CDR2 SQIVND come from the germline V gene (reference sequence). Trimming shortened V by 6 bases and J by 5 bases, and 10 bases separated the two germline ends. The CDR3 is made up of 12 amino acids. The CDR3 DNA sequence: TGTGCCAGTAGCCAGGGAACTTATGGCTACACCTTC. Translated: CASSQGTYGYTF. The complete variable domain, with remaining parts taken from reference TRBV19 and TRBJ1-2, reads DGGITQSPKYLFRKEGQNVTLSCEQNLNHDAMYWYRQDPGQGLRLIYYSQIVNDFQKGDIAEGYSVSREKKESFPLTVTSAQKNPTAFYLCASSQGTYGYTFGSGTRLTVV.

This chain uses TRBV2 with TRBJ1-1; maybe TRBD1 (6 bases). The germline gives CDR1 SNHLY, CDR2 FYNNEI. Trimming removed 4 bases at V and 6 bases at J, with 15 bases between. CDR3 length: 14 amino acids. The CDR3 here is CASSAQGRKAEAFF. The CDR3 nucleotides read TGTGCCAGCAGTGCACAGGGCAGGAAGGCTGAAGCTTTCTTT.

The chain joins TRBV4-1 to TRBJ1-1; D remains unclear. CDR3 size: 17 residues. Deletions cut 1 base from V and 1 base from J, with 16 bases between. Germline V gene sequence: CDR1 MGHRA, CDR2 YSYEKL. The CDR3 spells CASSQVPPISTNTEAFF. In DNA, the CDR3 is TGCGCCAGCAGCCAAGTTCCACCGATTAGTACGAACACTGAAGCTTTCTTT.

The chain recombines TRBV5-5 with TRBJ2-1; maybe TRBD1 (6 bases). The CDR3 covers 15 residues. Trimming took 3 bases from V and 0 from J, leaving 10 bases between them. Germline V lookup: CDR1 SGHKS, CDR2 YYEKEE (reference sequence). The DNA of the CDR3 is TGTGCCAGCAGCTCACAGGGAGACTCCTACAATGAGCAGTTCTTC. Protein: CASSSQGDSYNEQFF.

The chain carries TRBV19 and TRBJ2-2, with 8 nucleotides matching TRBD1. V shed 5 bases and J 8 bases; nucleotides not matched to a gene: 4. The length of the CDR3 is 13 residues. The germline V gene encodes CDR1 LNHDA and CDR2 SQIVND (reference sequence). The CDR3 DNA is TGTGCCAGTAGTTCGACAGGGGAGGGGGAGCTGTTTTTT. Translated: CASSSTGEGELFF. Full variable domain (remainder filled in from reference TRBV19 and TRBJ2-2): DGGITQSPKYLFRKEGQNVTLSCEQNLNHDAMYWYRQDPGQGLRLIYYSQIVNDFQKGDIAEGYSVSREKKESFPLTVTSAQKNPTAFYLCASSSTGEGELFFGEGSRLTVL.

This rearrangement joins TRBV6-2 or TRBV6-3 to TRBJ1-1; maybe TRBD1 (6 bases). Trimming cost V 5 bases and J 4 bases, with 11 bases left between them. CDR1 and CDR2 from the germline V gene are MNHEY and SVGEGT. The CDR3 totals 13 residues. CDR3 DNA sequence: TGTGCCAGCAGTCACAGGGTAGCCACTGAAGCTTTCTTT. This translates into CASSHRVATEAFF.

The chain couples TRBV3-1 (or the pseudogene TRBV3-2) to TRBJ2-7; D possibly corresponds to TRBD2 (5 bases). Trimming stripped 2 bases from V and 5 bases from J, with 16 bases between. CDR1 and CDR2 from the germline V gene are LGHDT and YNNKEL (reference sequence). This CDR3 spans 15 amino acids. The CDR3 loop reads CASSQTGTRVHEQYF. As DNA, the CDR3 is TGTGCCAGCAGCCAAACCGGAACTAGGGTCCACGAGCAGTACTTC.

The CDR3 loop reads CASSTWTGTAGEQYF. The CDR3 nucleotides read TGTGCCAGCAGCACATGGACCGGGACAGCCGGCGAGCAGTACTTC. This sequence joins TRBV5-6 and TRBJ2-7; 7 bases map to TRBD1. CDR3 length: 15 residues. Germline-derived CDR1 and CDR2 are SGHDT and YYEEEE. V gave up 4 bases and J gave up 6 bases; unmatched junction bases: 13. The full variable domain, completed using reference TRBV5-6 and TRBJ2-7, is DAGVTQSPTHLIKTRGQQVTLRCSPKSGHDTVSWYQQALGQGPQFIFQYYEEEERQRGNFPDRFSGHQFPNYSSELNVNALLLGDSALYLCASSTWTGTAGEQYFGPGTRLTVT.

This clone was recorded a few times. The chain carries TRBV18 and TRBJ2-1; the D gene is possibly TRBD2 (6 bases). The CDR3 runs 16 residues. Germline CDR1 reads KGHSH; CDR2 reads LQKENI. With 3 bases removed from V and 8 bases from J, the gap between germline ends came to 20 bases. Here the CDR3 DNA reads TGTGCCAGCTCACCCCTCGGGACTCCGCTGGGGGATGAGCAGTTCTTC. Residues: CASSPLGTPLGDEQFF.

This clone has more than one count but fewer than ten. The chain links TRBV29-1 to TRBJ1-1, with TRBD1 matching over 7 bases. Germline loops: CDR1 SQVTM, CDR2 ANQGSEA. The CDR3 extends over 13 amino acids. V shed 8 bases, J shed 2 bases, and the junction held 8 bases outside the gene matches. The CDR3 coding sequence is TGCAGCTGCAGCCGACAGGGAAACACTGAAGCTTTCTTT. Translating it yields CSCSRQGNTEAFF.

The DNA of the CDR3 is TGTGCCAGCAGATACTCGGGACTAGTCGGCGAGCAGTACTTC. Residues: CASRYSGLVGEQYF. The rearrangement links TRBV28 to TRBJ2-7, with TRBD2 matching 8 bases. The junction had 10 bases not matched to a gene; V was cut back by 6 bases and J by 6 bases. The CDR3 is 14 residues long. Germline lookup yields CDR1 MDHEN and CDR2 SYDVKM.

The J gene is TRBJ2-5, the V gene TRBV6-6, with 8 bases lining up with TRBD2. This CDR3 region has 16 residues. With 0 bases clipped from V and 5 bases from J, the junction kept 8 bases outside the gene matches. Per the germline V gene, CDR1 is MNHNY and CDR2 is SVGAGI (reference sequence). The CDR3 DNA sequence: TGTGCCAGCAGTTACTCGCGAGCGGGGGTGGGGGAGACCCAGTACTTC. Translation gives CASSYSRAGVGETQYF.

This clone occurred once. This chain uses TRBV7-2 with TRBJ2-2, with D possibly being TRBD1 (5 bases). This CDR3 region has 16 residues. Looked up from germline, CDR1 is SGHTA and CDR2 is FQGNSA. V gave up 4 bases and J gave up 2 bases, with 14 bases separating them. The CDR3 loop is CASSSKRGSNTGELFF. In DNA, the CDR3 is TGTGCCAGCAGCTCAAAAAGGGGTAGCAACACCGGGGAGCTGTTTTTT.

The V and J genes are TRBV2 and TRBJ1-5, with TRBD1 matching over 7 bases. Germline trimming cut 7 bases from V and 8 bases from J; bases unmatched to any gene: 8. The V gene's germline CDR1 is SNHLY and CDR2 FYNNEI. The length of the CDR3 is 13 residues. CDR3 DNA sequence: TGTGCCAGCAACGGACAGGTCCTTGAGCCCCAGCATTTT. It encodes CASNGQVLEPQHF.

This chain connects TRBV2 to TRBJ1-4; TRBD1 agrees at 12 bases. Unmatched junction bases numbered 6, after V lost 4 bases and J lost 3 bases. CDR1 is SNHLY and CDR2 is FYNNEI in the germline V gene. The length of the CDR3 is 17 residues. For the CDR3, the DNA is TGTGCCAGCAGTGGGGGGACAGGGGGCGCGGCTAATGAAAAACTGTTTTTT. Translating it yields CASSGGTGGAANEKLFF.